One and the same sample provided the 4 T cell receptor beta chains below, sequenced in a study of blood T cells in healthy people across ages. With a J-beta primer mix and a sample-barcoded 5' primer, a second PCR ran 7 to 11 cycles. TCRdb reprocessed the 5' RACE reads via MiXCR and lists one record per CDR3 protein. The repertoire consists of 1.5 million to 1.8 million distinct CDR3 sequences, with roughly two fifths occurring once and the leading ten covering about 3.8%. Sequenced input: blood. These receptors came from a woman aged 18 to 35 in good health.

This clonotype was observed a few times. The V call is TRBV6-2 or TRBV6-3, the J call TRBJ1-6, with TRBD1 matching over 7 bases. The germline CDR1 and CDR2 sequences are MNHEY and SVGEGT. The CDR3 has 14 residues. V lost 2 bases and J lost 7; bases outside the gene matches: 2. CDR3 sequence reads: CASSYRDRNSPLHF. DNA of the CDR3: TGTGCCAGCAGTTACCGGGACAGAAATTCACCCCTCCACTTT.

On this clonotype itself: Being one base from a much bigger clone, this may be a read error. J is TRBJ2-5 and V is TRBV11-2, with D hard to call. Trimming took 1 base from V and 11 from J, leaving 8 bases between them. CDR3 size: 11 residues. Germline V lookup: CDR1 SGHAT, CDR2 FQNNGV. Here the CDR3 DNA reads TGTGCCAGCAGCTTAGTTAAGGAGCAGTACTTC. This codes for CASSLVKEQYF.

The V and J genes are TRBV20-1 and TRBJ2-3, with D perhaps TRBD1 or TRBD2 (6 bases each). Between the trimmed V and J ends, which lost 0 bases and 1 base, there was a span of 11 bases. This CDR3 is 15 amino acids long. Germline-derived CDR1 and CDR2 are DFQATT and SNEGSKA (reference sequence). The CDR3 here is CSARDPRGRTDTQYF. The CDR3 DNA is TGCAGTGCTAGAGATCCCCGGGGGCGCACAGATACGCAGTATTTT.

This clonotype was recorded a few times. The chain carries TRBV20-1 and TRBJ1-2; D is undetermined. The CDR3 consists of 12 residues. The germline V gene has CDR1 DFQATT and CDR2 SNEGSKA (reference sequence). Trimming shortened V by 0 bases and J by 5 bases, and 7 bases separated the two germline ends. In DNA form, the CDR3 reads TGCAGTGCTAGAGATCGGGAGTATGGCTACACCTTC. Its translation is CSARDREYGYTF.